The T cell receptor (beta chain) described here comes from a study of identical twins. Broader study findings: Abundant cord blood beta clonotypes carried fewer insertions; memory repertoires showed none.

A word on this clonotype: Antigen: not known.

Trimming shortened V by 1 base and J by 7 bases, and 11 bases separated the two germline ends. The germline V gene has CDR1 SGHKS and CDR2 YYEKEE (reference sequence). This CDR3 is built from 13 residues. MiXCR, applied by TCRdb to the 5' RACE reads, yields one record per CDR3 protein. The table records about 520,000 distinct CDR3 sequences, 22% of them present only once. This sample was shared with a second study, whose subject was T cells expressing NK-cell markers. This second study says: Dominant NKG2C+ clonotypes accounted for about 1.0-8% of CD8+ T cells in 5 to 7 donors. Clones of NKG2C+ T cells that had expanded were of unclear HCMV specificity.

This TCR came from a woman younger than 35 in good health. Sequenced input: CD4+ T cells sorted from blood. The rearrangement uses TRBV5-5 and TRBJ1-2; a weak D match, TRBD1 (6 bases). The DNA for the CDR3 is TGTGCCAGCAGCTTGATGGGGGGCGGTGGCTACACCTTC. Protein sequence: CASSLMGGGGYTF.